This T cell receptor (beta chain) was sequenced during a study of blood T cell repertoires in COVID-19. Whole-study context: COVID-19 samples collected from the United States, Italy and Spain covered acute and convalescent phases. T cells, B-cell-depleted T cells, or PBMCs provided the cDNA or gDNA that served as material.

This clone was observed a few times. The method was immunoSEQ multiplex PCR; TCRdb's version includes in-frame clones alone and lacks a portion of them. This sample has under 200,000 clones, with approximately 90% found just once. Sequences were obtained from peripheral blood. This TCR derives from a man aged 35-49 years with active or convalescent COVID-19.

Here the CDR3 reads CASSLSRTNEAFF. The CDR3 coding sequence is TGTGCCAGCAGTTTGTCTCGGACTAATGAAGCTTTCTTT. The J gene is TRBJ1-1, the V gene TRBV12-3 or TRBV12-4, with D unclear. The CDR3 sequence is 13 residues long. Trimming shortened V by 3 bases and J by 7 bases, and 12 bases separated the two germline ends.